The TCR beta chain described here comes from a study of T cells after somatic rescue of genetic block. The CDR3 is 14 residues long. Trimming pared 3 bases from V and 1 base from J, leaving 7 bases between. CDR1 and CDR2 from the germline V gene are MDHEN and SYDVKM. Produced via immunoSEQ multiplex PCR; TCRdb's table is partial and in-frame only. The table records tens of thousands of clones, 80% to 90% of them present only once. The J gene is TRBJ2-4, the V gene TRBV28; D remains unclear. This sequence originates from a young woman. The sequenced sample consisted of peripheral blood mononuclear cells (PBMCs). CDR3 nucleotides: TGTGCCAGCAGTTTCCCGCCCGCCAAAAACATTCAGTACTTC. This gives the protein CASSFPPAKNIQYF.